The 20 T cell receptor beta chains below were found in one sample sequenced in a study of blood T cell repertoires in COVID-19. The protocol was immunoSEQ multiplex PCR, while the TCRdb copy is restricted to in-frame clones and leaves out a portion. The data hold around 43,000 clones, with about 86% observed a single time. Sequencing used peripheral blood. These receptors came from a man in his fifties or sixties in a cohort sampled during active COVID-19.

The chain has TRBV9 and TRBJ2-1; 7 bases agree with TRBD2. J lost 7 bases, V lost 2 bases, and 9 bases had no gene match. From germline, CDR1 is SGDLS and CDR2 YYNGEE. The CDR3 length is 15 residues. In DNA, the CDR3 is TGTGCCAGCAGCGTGGACTGGACTAGTCGGAATGAGCAGTTCTTC. Translated: CASSVDWTSRNEQFF.

The chain couples TRBV29-1 to TRBJ2-3; 10 nucleotides match TRBD2. The germline CDR1 and CDR2 sequences are SQVTM and ANQGSEA. The V and J ends lost 0 bases and 5 bases, in that order; junction bases with no gene match: 8. This CDR3 comprises 16 residues. The CDR3 DNA sequence: TGCAGCGTTGAAGACTCTAGCGGGAGTCGGTTAGATACGCAGTATTTT. This codes for CSVEDSSGSRLDTQYF.

This rearrangement joins TRBV30 to TRBJ2-3; 10 nucleotides align to TRBD2. Trimming removed 5 bases from V and 6 bases from J; junction bases left unmatched: 8. The V gene's germline CDR1 is GTSNPN and CDR2 SVGIG (reference sequence). The CDR3 extends over 14 amino acids. CDR3 in amino acids: CAWDRSGGADTQYF. DNA of the CDR3: TGTGCCTGGGACAGGAGCGGGGGGGCCGATACGCAGTATTTT.

This chain links TRBV2 with TRBJ1-2; perhaps TRBD1 as D (5 bases). Trimming took off 9 bases at V and 4 bases at J, with 15 bases between the two ends. Per germline, CDR1 SNHLY and CDR2 FYNNEI. The CDR3 covers 13 residues. The CDR3, as DNA: TGTGCCAGTCCTAGTGCAGGGCCCTATGGCTACACCTTC. This encodes CASPSAGPYGYTF.

The rearrangement uses TRBV4-3 and TRBJ2-1, with TRBD2 matching 10 bases. Germline assignment: CDR1 LGHNA and CDR2 YSLEER. Trimming took 0 bases from V and 7 from J; bases not matched to a gene: 3. The CDR3 spans 15 residues. CDR3 in DNA: TGCGCCAGCAGCCAAGATGGACTAGCGGTAAATGAGCAGTTCTTC. As protein: CASSQDGLAVNEQFF.

This chain uses TRBV29-1 with TRBJ2-7; TRBD2 matches 9 bases. The germline CDR1 and CDR2 sequences are SQVTM and ANQGSEA. Losses at the gene ends were 7 bases for V and 1 base for J; bases not matched to a gene: 5. The CDR3 runs to 13 residues. The CDR3 nucleotides are TGCAGCGCCGCGGGGGGGGAATCCTACGAGCAGTACTTC. Encoded protein: CSAAGGESYEQYF.

The rearrangement joins TRBV19 to TRBJ2-7; D may be TRBD1 (6 bases). CDR1 LNHDA and CDR2 SQIVND come from the germline V gene (reference sequence). CDR3 length equals 13 residues. Trimming took 3 bases from V and 5 from J, leaving 11 bases between them. This CDR3 reads CASSIVQGDEQYF. The CDR3 nucleotides are TGTGCCAGTAGTATCGTACAGGGCGACGAGCAGTACTTC.

V usage is TRBV5-6 and J usage is TRBJ1-4, with D tentatively TRBD1 (5 bases). This CDR3 contains 16 residues. Looked up from germline, CDR1 is SGHDT and CDR2 is YYEEEE. The V and J ends lost 3 bases and 4 bases respectively, with 16 bases between them. DNA of the CDR3: TGTGCCAGCAGCTCAAATCAGGAAGGGGTTAATGAAAAACTGTTTTTT. This translates into CASSSNQEGVNEKLFF.

The rearrangement uses TRBV6-6 and TRBJ2-7; D is unclear. The germline V and J ends were trimmed by 6 bases and 3 bases, with 9 bases remaining between them. This CDR3 is 12 amino acids long. CDR1 MNHNY and CDR2 SVGAGI come from the germline V gene (reference sequence). As DNA, the CDR3 is TGTGCCAGCAGCCGAACAGACTACGAGCAGTACTTC. As protein: CASSRTDYEQYF.

The chain combines TRBV9 with TRBJ2-1; TRBD2 matches 11 bases. The germline gives CDR1 SGDLS, CDR2 YYNGEE. J lost 4 bases, V lost 3 bases, and 3 bases had no gene match. The length of the CDR3 is 15 residues. This CDR3 reads CASSDTSGGYNEQFF. As DNA, the CDR3 is TGTGCCAGCAGCGACACTAGCGGGGGTTACAATGAGCAGTTCTTC.

The chain uses TRBV4-1 and TRBJ1-1; tentatively, D is TRBD1 (6 bases). Germline CDR1 MGHRA, CDR2 YSYEKL. The germline V and J ends were trimmed by 4 bases and 5 bases, with 11 bases remaining between them. The CDR3 is made up of 13 amino acids. CDR3 region: CASSLQQGTEAFF. The DNA of the CDR3 is TGCGCCAGCAGCCTACAGCAGGGGACTGAAGCTTTCTTT.

The V call is TRBV7-8, the J call TRBJ2-6; TRBD1 aligns across 7 bases. The CDR3 is 15 residues long. The V segment lost 3 bases and the J segment 2 bases; nucleotides outside the gene matches: 1. Germline V CDR1 and CDR2: SGHVS, FQNEAQ. The CDR3 sequence is CASSFQGAGANVLTF. The CDR3 bases are TGTGCCAGCAGCTTTCAGGGGGCTGGGGCCAACGTCCTGACTTTC.

The chain recombines TRBV5-1 with TRBJ2-7, with D unresolved. The V end was cut by 4 bases, the J end by 6 bases, with 8 bases between. Germline values: CDR1 SGHRS, CDR2 YFSETQ. CDR3 length: 11 residues. CDR3 in amino acids: CASSADTEQYF. In DNA form, the CDR3 reads TGCGCCAGCAGCGCAGATACCGAGCAGTACTTC.

The rearrangement joins TRBV7-8 to TRBJ1-1; D ambiguous. Germline assignment: CDR1 SGHVS and CDR2 FQNEAQ. Trimming removed 2 bases from V and 3 bases from J, with 10 bases in between. This CDR3 region has 14 residues. CDR3 loop: CASSLSRGYTEAFF. The CDR3 DNA is TGTGCCAGCAGCTTAAGCCGAGGCTACACTGAAGCTTTCTTT.

The chain uses TRBV6-5 and TRBJ2-7; D remains ambiguous. CDR1 MNHEY and CDR2 SVGAGI come from the germline V gene. The CDR3 runs 11 residues. With 6 bases removed from V and 0 bases from J, the gap between germline ends came to 3 bases. CDR3 DNA sequence: TGTGCCAGCAGGAGCTCCTACGAGCAGTACGTC. Amino acid sequence: CASRSSYEQYV.

The chain is built from TRBV5-4 and TRBJ2-7; D not certain. In germline, CDR1 is SGHNT, CDR2 YYREEE (reference sequence). Trimming pared 4 bases from V and 0 bases from J, leaving 8 bases between. The CDR3 runs to 13 residues. The CDR3 DNA follows: TGTGCCAGCAGCGCCACAGACTCCTACGAGCAGTACGTC. Translating it yields CASSATDSYEQYV.

This chain links TRBV7-8 with TRBJ1-6, with TRBD1 identical over 8 bases. Per the germline V gene, CDR1 is SGHVS and CDR2 is FQNEAQ. The V segment lost 5 bases and the J segment 3 bases; nucleotides outside the gene matches: 9. The CDR3 is made up of 17 amino acids. The CDR3 is CASSPFGQGRYNSPLHF. CDR3 sequence (DNA): TGTGCCAGCAGCCCCTTCGGACAGGGTCGCTATAATTCACCCCTCCACTTT.

This chain connects TRBV19 to TRBJ2-1; 10 positions agree with TRBD2. CDR1 and CDR2 (germline): LNHDA, SQIVND (reference sequence). This CDR3 has 15 amino acids. Trimming removed 4 bases from V and 4 bases from J; junction bases left unmatched: 4. The CDR3, as DNA: TGTGCCAGTAGTACCGCTAGCGGGGGTTACAATGAGCAGTTCTTC. As protein: CASSTASGGYNEQFF.

This chain uses TRBV9 with TRBJ2-5, with a tentative D call TRBD2 (6 bases). The CDR3 sequence is 15 residues long. V was clipped by 0 bases and J by 5 bases, with 14 bases between them. Per germline, CDR1 SGDLS and CDR2 YYNGEE. CDR3 in DNA: TGTGCCAGCAGCGTAGTCTGGGGGGAGAGGGAGACCCAGTACTTC. Its protein product is CASSVVWGERETQYF.

This clone was seen more than once but under ten times. The chain uses TRBV29-1 and TRBJ2-2; TRBD1 aligns across 11 bases. The V segment lost 7 bases and the J segment 1 base; nucleotides outside the gene matches: 11. Germline lookup yields CDR1 SQVTM and CDR2 ANQGSEA. CDR3 length: 17 residues. The CDR3 spells CSAAGGQGGRNTGELFF. The CDR3 coding sequence is TGCAGCGCTGCAGGGGGACAGGGGGGCCGGAACACCGGGGAGCTGTTTTTT.